Listed below are T cell receptor beta chains from one sample, sequenced in a study of Ad26.COV2.S vaccination and SARS-CoV-2 variants. Measured with immunoSEQ multiplex PCR; TCRdb has only the in-frame clones, and not every one. The table lists some 350,000 clones, about 88% of them singletons. This sample comprised peripheral blood, obtained in a trial of Ad26.COV2.S vaccine versus placebo. The receptors originated from a person between 18 and 65 years old who received the Ad26.COV2.S COVID-19 vaccine or a placebo. CDR3s include the opening cysteine and the closing phenylalanine or tryptophan. Clone size is not always given. Where it is, it says once, few, many or a class for expanded clones.

clone_size j_call v_call cdr3_aa
once TRBJ2-7 TRBV7-9 CASRKGGDYEQYF
NA TRBJ1-1 TRBV9 CASSVGSRNTEAFF
NA TRBJ2-2 TRBV9 CASSVVASLGGTGELFF
NA TRBJ2-7 TRBV9 CASSVAGTYYEQYF
once TRBJ2-7 TRBV5-5 CASSLYPNEQYF
NA TRBJ2-1 TRBV4-3 CASSQPTRDEQFF
NA TRBJ2-5 TRBV19 CASSIGLVRSDGETQYF
NA TRBJ2-7 TRBV5-4 CASSEGLAGGEQYF
NA TRBJ1-5 TRBV9 CASSVASGPEGLDLPQHF
once TRBJ1-2 TRBV9 CASSVDPTEMGGYTF
NA TRBJ2-7 TRBV19 CASARGSSYEQYF
NA TRBJ2-1 TRBV12-5 CASGFGTSGSNEQFF
NA TRBJ2-7 TRBV5-1 CASSYGLAGAFSYEQYF
NA TRBJ2-3 TRBV5-1 CASSSSGTGLHF
NA TRBJ2-7 TRBV25-1 CASRGSGSYEQYF
NA TRBJ2-5 TRBV4-3 CASSQDPTGQETQYF
NA TRBJ2-7 TRBV7-8 CASSLEGLAGGSSYEQYF
NA TRBJ1-1 TRBV4-3 CASSQVEGRVEAFF
few TRBJ1-2 TRBV5-6 CASSLWGQGARGYTF
once TRBJ2-1 TRBV5-4 CASSLAGLADNEQFF
NA TRBJ1-1 TRBV23-1 CASTQGGGRYTEAFF
NA TRBJ2-5 TRBV28 CASSLGDRVAETQYF
NA TRBJ2-7 TRBV2 CASSDLPRGAYEQYF
NA TRBJ2-5 TRBV3-1/TRBV3-2 CASSQVLETQYF
once TRBJ2-3 TRBV4-1 CASSPEGADTQYF
NA TRBJ2-1 TRBV14 CASSIPGHNEQFF
NA TRBJ1-2 TRBV4-1 CASSQDYNYGYTF
NA TRBJ2-3 TRBV19 CASSPWGVTDTQYF